Listed below are T cell receptor beta chains from one sample, sequenced in a study of T cells in Graves' hyperthyroidism and ophthalmopathy. Using its own MiXCR run on the multiplex PCR reads, TCRdb lists one record per CDR3 protein. Of about 130,000 distinct CDR3 sequences listed, around 20% are singletons. Material: blood. The receptors here all came from a woman aged 45-59 years with Graves' hyperthyroidism that later progressed to Graves' ophthalmopathy. Both conserved end residues are part of each CDR3. A D gene is named only where the DNA matches it firmly. The size entry is marked missing in some rows and otherwise reads once, few, many or a size class.

D | J | V | size | DNA | CDR3
TRBD1 | TRBJ1-5 | TRBV15 | . | TGTGCCACCGGCAGGGGGCATGACAATCAGCCCCAGCATTTT | CATGRGHDNQPQHF
TRBD2 | TRBJ2-5 | TRBV6-5 | many | TGTGCCAGCAGTGACTCGAGCGGGAGGGTGGAGACCCAGTACTTC | CASSDSSGRVETQYF
. | TRBJ1-4 | TRBV2 | many | TGTGCCAGCAGAAGGGGGGAAAGCGATGAAAAACTGTTTTTT | CASRRGESDEKLFF
. | TRBJ2-7 | TRBV6-1 | . | TGTGCCAGCAGTGAAAGATCCGGGACTCCCACCTACGGGCAGTACTTC | CASSERSGTPTYGQYF
TRBD1 | TRBJ2-7 | TRBV20-1 | many | TGCAGTGCTAGAGCTACCCCCGGGACAGGATCCTACGAGCAGTACTTC | CSARATPGTGSYEQYF
. | TRBJ2-3 | TRBV6-1 | many | TGTGCCAGCAGTGAATTGGAGGGGGCGACCACAGATACGCAGTATTTT | CASSELEGATTDTQYF
. | TRBJ1-1 | TRBV6-1 | many | TGTGCCAGCAGACTCACCGGGGCGCAGGGCACTGAAGCTTTCTTT | CASRLTGAQGTEAFF
. | TRBJ2-7 | TRBV5-1 | few | TGCGCCAGCAGCTTGGGCACAAACCCCCCTTACGAGCAGTACTTC | CASSLGTNPPYEQYF
. | TRBJ2-2 | TRBV7-2 | . | TGTGCCAGCAGCTTAATGGGCCCCGGGGAGCTGTTTTTT | CASSLMGPGELFF
TRBD2 | TRBJ2-1 | TRBV27 | once | TGTGCCAGCAGGGAACCAGCGGGAGAAACCTACAATGAGCAGTTCTTC | CASREPAGETYNEQFF
TRBD1 | TRBJ1-5 | TRBV12-3/TRBV12-4 | many | TGTGCCAGCAGCGGACAGGGCTTTCAGCCCCAGCATTTT | CASSGQGFQPQHF
. | TRBJ2-2 | TRBV3-1 | . | TGTGCCAGCAGCCATAATTTTGGCACCGGGGAGCTGTTTTTT | CASSHNFGTGELFF
. | TRBJ2-7 | TRBV3-1 | many | TGTGCCAGCAGCCAAGTACCCTACGAGCAGTACTTC | CASSQVPYEQYF
. | TRBJ2-7 | TRBV11-2 | few | TGTGCCAGCAGCTTAGTTTTCGGGAGCCACGAGCAGTACTTC | CASSLVFGSHEQYF
TRBD1 | TRBJ1-2 | TRBV28 | few | TGTGCCAGCAGTTTATCCGGGACAGGGAGCGGCTACACCTTC | CASSLSGTGSGYTF
. | TRBJ2-3 | TRBV20-1 | many | TGCAGTGCTAGAGGTCTAGAGGGCACAGATACGCAGTATTTT | CSARGLEGTDTQYF
. | TRBJ2-6 | TRBV6-1 | few | TGTGCCAGCAGCCCCCCCCAGGTCTCTGGGGCCAACGTCCTGACTTTC | CASSPPQVSGANVLTF
TRBD1 | TRBJ1-5 | TRBV5-1 | few | TGCGCCAGCAGCTTTCCGACAGGGGCGAGCAATCAGCCCCAGCATTTT | CASSFPTGASNQPQHF
. | TRBJ2-3 | TRBV20-1 | many | TGCAGTGCGAACCTCTATTTAGGTCCAGATACGCAGTATTTT | CSANLYLGPDTQYF
. | TRBJ2-1 | TRBV7-9 | many | TGTGCCAGCAGCTTAGGGGCCGGCAATGAGCAGTTCTTC | CASSLGAGNEQFF
TRBD2 | TRBJ2-7 | TRBV29-1 | many | TGCAGCGCGAACTGGACTAGCGGGACCTACGAGCAGTACTTC | CSANWTSGTYEQYF
. | TRBJ2-1 | TRBV7-3 | . | TGTGCCAGCAGCTTAACGGGATCGACCAATGAGCAGTTCTTC | CASSLTGSTNEQFF
TRBD1 | TRBJ1-2 | TRBV19 | . | TGTGCCAGTAGTTTCCAGGGGGACTATGGCTACACCTTC | CASSFQGDYGYTF
. | TRBJ2-3 | TRBV20-1 | once | TGCAGTGCTAGAGCACTAGGCACAGATACGCAGTATTTT | CSARALGTDTQYF
. | TRBJ2-4 | TRBV7-2 | . | TGTGCCAGCAGCTTAGCCGCAGTCGGGGCCAAAAACATTCAGTACTTC | CASSLAAVGAKNIQYF
TRBD2 | TRBJ2-2 | TRBV10-2 | few | TGCGCCAGCAGTCCTACTAGCGGGAGGGCCTCATCGAACACCGGGGAGCTGTTTTTT | CASSPTSGRASSNTGELFF
TRBD2 | TRBJ2-1 | TRBV7-6 | . | TGTGCCAGCAGCGAAGGTTGGCCTAGCGGGCGCAATGAGCAGTTCTTC | CASSEGWPSGRNEQFF
. | TRBJ1-1 | TRBV12-3/TRBV12-4 | many | TGTGCCAGCAGTTTAGGACCCCAGATGAACACTGAAGCTTTCTTT | CASSLGPQMNTEAFF
. | TRBJ2-5 | TRBV11-3 | many | TGTGCCAGCAGCTCACCCCCGACGGAGACCCAGTACTTC | CASSSPPTETQYF
. | TRBJ1-2 | TRBV28 | . | TGTGCCAGCAGTTTTCCTCTGGATGGGGGCTACACCTTC | CASSFPLDGGYTF
. | TRBJ2-1 | TRBV18 | many | TGTGCCAGCTCATCACTAGAAACCCAAACTGGTGAGCAGTTCTTC | CASSSLETQTGEQFF
TRBD2 | TRBJ2-1 | TRBV12-3/TRBV12-4 | many | TGTGCCAGCAGTTTGGGAGGGAGTGTTGGTGAGCAGTTCTTC | CASSLGGSVGEQFF
TRBD2 | TRBJ2-3 | TRBV7-2 | many | TGTGCCAGCAGCTTAAACCCGGGGTCTAGCGGGAGTATTCTGGGTATAGATACGCAGTATTTT | CASSLNPGSSGSILGIDTQYF
. | TRBJ2-1 | TRBV20-1 | many | TGCAGTGCTAGAGATTTCGGGAGACCTATCTACAATGAGCAGTTCTTC | CSARDFGRPIYNEQFF
TRBD2 | TRBJ2-3 | TRBV12-3/TRBV12-4 | . | TGTGCCAGCAGTCCAGGGGGTAGCGGGAGTACGCAGTATTTT | CASSPGGSGSTQYF
TRBD2 | TRBJ2-5 | TRBV3-1 | . | TGTGCCAGCAGCCAAAATGGGGCGGGAGGGCCGCAGACCCAGTACTTC | CASSQNGAGGPQTQYF